The 17 T cell receptor beta chains in this list originate from one sample, sequenced in a study of T cells in Graves' hyperthyroidism and ophthalmopathy. Template material for amplifying TCR beta CDR3 regions consisted of RNA transcripts. The TCR CDR3 was amplified in a first-round RT-PCR using the HTBI primer set. TCRdb reanalysed the multiplex PCR reads using MiXCR and keeps one entry per CDR3 protein. The data show hundreds of thousands of distinct CDR3 sequences, with 12% to 15% seen just once and 14% held by the top ten. Sequenced sample: blood. The receptors here all came from a woman between 40 and 50 years old with Graves' hyperthyroidism.

This clonotype has a count of ten or more. The chain recombines TRBV7-9 with TRBJ2-5, with D tentatively TRBD1 (5 bases). Trimming took off 2 bases at V and 5 bases at J, with 12 bases between the two ends. Per germline, CDR1 SEHNR and CDR2 FQNEAQ (reference sequence). This CDR3 is 14 amino acids long. Here the CDR3 reads CASSLSREQETQYF. The CDR3 DNA sequence: TGTGCCAGCAGCTTAAGCAGGGAACAGGAGACCCAGTACTTC.

This clonotype was found a few times. The chain uses TRBV4-2 and TRBJ2-3; 14 bases line up with TRBD2. The CDR3 loop spans 17 amino acids. Germline values: CDR1 LGHNA, CDR2 YNFKEQ. With V trimmed by 4 bases and J by 2 bases, 5 bases remained unmatched. Here the CDR3 DNA reads TGTGCCAGCAGCCTTAGACTAGCGGGAGGGGTCACAGATACGCAGTATTTT. The encoded protein is CASSLRLAGGVTDTQYF.

Many counts were recorded for this clonotype. V usage is TRBV7-2 and J usage is TRBJ2-5; perhaps TRBD1 as D (7 bases). The CDR3 has 15 amino acids. V lost 5 bases and J lost 5, with 18 bases in between. Germline V gives CDR1 SGHTA, CDR2 FQGNSA. The CDR3 sequence: CASSGGTVLRETQYF. CDR3 nucleotides: TGTGCCAGCAGCGGCGGGACAGTCCTTCGTGAGACCCAGTACTTC.

This rearrangement joins TRBV9 to TRBJ2-1; 10 bases align to TRBD2. J lost 4 bases, V lost 5 bases, and 6 bases had no gene match. In germline, CDR1 is SGDLS, CDR2 YYNGEE. This CDR3 has 15 residues. CDR3 sequence: CASSFRTSGYNEQFF. For the CDR3, the DNA is TGTGCCAGCAGTTTTAGGACTAGCGGATACAATGAGCAGTTCTTC.

At least ten counts were recorded for this clonotype. Possible read error: a much larger clone is one base away. The chain is built from TRBV28 and TRBJ1-1; a weak D match, TRBD1 (6 bases). The V gene lost 6 bases and the J gene lost 0 bases, with 8 bases spanning the gap. The CDR3 sequence is 13 residues long. Germline values: CDR1 MDHEN, CDR2 SYDVKM. The CDR3 sequence is CASSWTVNTEAFF. Here the CDR3 DNA reads TGTGCCAGCAGCTGGACAGTGAACACTGAAGCTTTCTTT.

This clonotype was recorded a few times. The V call is TRBV7-2, the J call TRBJ2-5, with 9 positions matching TRBD2. The CDR3 is 19 amino acids. Trimming took 4 bases from V and 6 from J; bases not matched to a gene: 21. The germline gives CDR1 SGHTA, CDR2 FQGNSA. CDR3 region: CASSSPGGAGGPSYKTQYF. The CDR3 DNA reads as TGTGCCAGCAGCTCCCCGGGGGGGGCGGGAGGGCCGAGTTATAAGACCCAGTACTTC.

This clonotype was seen at least ten times. The chain has TRBV2 and TRBJ2-7; D is ambiguous. With 4 bases removed from V and 5 bases from J, the gap between germline ends came to 6 bases. Germline V gives CDR1 SNHLY, CDR2 FYNNEI. The CDR3 length is 11 residues. CDR3 sequence: CASSGSDEQYF. The CDR3 coding sequence is TGTGCCAGCAGTGGGAGCGACGAGCAGTACTTC. Supplemented by reference TRBV2 and TRBJ2-7, the full variable domain reads EPEVTQTPSHQVTQMGQEVILRCVPISNHLYFYWYRQILGQKVEFLVSFYNNEISEKSEIFDDQFSVERPDGSNFTLKIRSTKLEDSAMYFCASSGSDEQYFGPGTRLTVT.

This clonotype was seen many times. V gene TRBV7-3 combines with J gene TRBJ1-1, with D perhaps matching TRBD1 (6 bases). CDR3 size: 14 residues. In germline, CDR1 is SGHTA, CDR2 FQGTGA. V was clipped by 6 bases and J by 0 bases, with 11 bases between them. The CDR3 is CASRRDTLNTEAFF. CDR3 DNA sequence: TGTGCCAGCAGGAGGGACACTCTGAACACTGAAGCTTTCTTT.

The V and J genes are TRBV20-1 and TRBJ1-2; 8 nucleotides align to TRBD1. V lost 5 bases to trimming and J lost 7 bases; unmatched junction nucleotides: 15. Germline CDR1 is DFQATT and CDR2 is SNEGSKA (reference sequence). This CDR3 is built from 15 residues. CDR3 sequence (DNA): TGCAGTGCTTCGGACAGGGATGGGGTGAGGGTTGGCTACACCTTC. Translated, it gives CSASDRDGVRVGYTF.

This clonotype was picked up a small number of times. This sequence joins TRBV28 and TRBJ2-2, with D perhaps being TRBD1 or TRBD2 (5 bases each). The CDR3 is 13 residues long. CDR1 and CDR2 from the germline V gene are MDHEN and SYDVKM. Trimming cost V 8 bases and J 1 base, with 8 bases left between them. The CDR3 coding sequence is TGTGCCAGCGGGACCATGAACACCGGGGAGCTGTTTTTT. This sequence encodes CASGTMNTGELFF.

This clonotype was detected many times. The V and J genes are TRBV5-1 and TRBJ2-7; 10 nucleotides match TRBD1. CDR1 and CDR2 (germline): SGHRS, YFSETQ. V shed 3 bases and J 6 bases; nucleotides not matched to a gene: 9. The CDR3 is 15 amino acids. CDR3: CASSWGTGERGEQYF. In DNA, the CDR3 is TGCGCCAGCAGCTGGGGGACAGGGGAACGCGGCGAGCAGTACTTC.

This chain joins TRBV28 and TRBJ2-5; D is unclear. The V gene's germline CDR1 is MDHEN and CDR2 SYDVKM. The CDR3 contains 14 residues. Trimming removed 7 bases from V and 5 bases from J, with 17 bases in between. In DNA, the CDR3 is TGTGCCAGCACCCCGACGACATCCTGGGAGACCCAGTACTTC. Translated: CASTPTTSWETQYF. Full variable domain (outside the CDR3, taken from reference TRBV28 and TRBJ2-5): DVKVTQSSRYLVKRTGEKVFLECVQDMDHENMFWYRQDPGLGLRLIYFSYDVKMKEKGDIPEGYSVSREKKERFSLILESASTNQTSMYLCASTPTTSWETQYFGPGTRLLVL.

This clonotype was seen many times. This chain connects TRBV2 to TRBJ2-7; 11 bases match TRBD1. V lost 4 bases, J lost 2 bases, and 4 bases stayed unmatched. This CDR3 spans 15 amino acids. Per the germline V gene, CDR1 is SNHLY and CDR2 is FYNNEI. The chain's CDR3 is CASSGTGGRTYEQYF. The CDR3 DNA reads as TGTGCCAGCAGTGGGACAGGGGGCAGAACCTACGAGCAGTACTTC.

This clonotype turned up a few times. A single base separates this from a much larger clone, so it may be a read error. The chain employs TRBV10-3 and TRBJ1-4, with TRBD1 identical over 11 bases. Unmatched junction bases numbered 12, after V lost 10 bases and J lost 11 bases. Germline V lookup: CDR1 ENHRY, CDR2 SYGVKD. CDR3 size: 14 residues. This CDR3 is CATSRSGQGEKLFF. The CDR3 nucleotides read TGTGCCACCAGCCGGTCGGGACAGGGGGAGAAACTGTTTTTT.

CDR3: CASSVPGQGIYEQYF. The CDR3 nucleotides are TGTGCCAGTAGTGTCCCGGGACAGGGGATCTACGAGCAGTACTTC. The chain has TRBV19 and TRBJ2-7, with 10 bases aligning to TRBD1. The CDR3 is 15 amino acids. Germline V gene data show CDR1 as LNHDA and CDR2 as SQIVND (reference sequence). After removal of 5 bases from V and 3 bases from J, the junction contained 7 bases not matched to a gene.

This clonotype showed up many times. The chain combines TRBV2 with TRBJ2-7, with 10 bases aligning to TRBD2. Germline CDR1 is SNHLY and CDR2 is FYNNEI. Unmatched junction bases numbered 1, after V lost 6 bases and J lost 2 bases. The CDR3 totals 13 residues. CDR3 region: CASSGTSAYEQYF. The CDR3 coding sequence is TGTGCCAGCAGCGGGACTAGCGCCTACGAGCAGTACTTC. The whole variable domain, remainder taken from reference TRBV2 and TRBJ2-7, is EPEVTQTPSHQVTQMGQEVILRCVPISNHLYFYWYRQILGQKVEFLVSFYNNEISEKSEIFDDQFSVERPDGSNFTLKIRSTKLEDSAMYFCASSGTSAYEQYFGPGTRLTVT.

V usage is TRBV7-2 and J usage is TRBJ2-1; 12 bases are shared with TRBD1. The CDR3 covers 16 residues. Germline CDR1 and CDR2: SGHTA and FQGNSA. The junction had 7 bases not matched to a gene; V was cut back by 5 bases and J by 5 bases. The CDR3 DNA reads as TGTGCCAGCAGCCTGGGGACAGGGGGCGGGAACAATGAGCAGTTCTTC. This translates into CASSLGTGGGNNEQFF.